Each of the 20 T cell receptor beta chains below was sequenced from the same sample in a study of T cells in Graves' hyperthyroidism and ophthalmopathy. Amplified TCR beta CDR3 regions derived from RNA transcripts. An initial round of RT-PCR targeting the TCR CDR3 relied on the HTBI primer set. TCRdb recomputed calls from the multiplex PCR reads with MiXCR, one row per CDR3 protein. Among about 180,000 distinct CDR3 sequences listed, 9.4% were seen once. Source material: blood. These receptors were collected from a woman under 30 with Graves' hyperthyroidism that later progressed to Graves' ophthalmopathy.

This clonotype was detected many times. The chain is built from TRBV10-3 and TRBJ1-2; D is unresolved. CDR1 is ENHRY and CDR2 is SYGVKD in the germline V gene. V lost 6 bases to trimming and J lost 5 bases, with 10 bases between them. The CDR3 is 12 residues long. This CDR3 is CAISQDSYGYTF. The CDR3 nucleotides are TGTGCCATCAGCCAGGATTCTTATGGCTACACCTTC.

In its sample, this clonotype was seen a few times. The chain has TRBV25-1 and TRBJ2-7; 9 nucleotides match TRBD2. V shed 4 bases, J shed 0 bases, and the junction held 4 bases outside the gene matches. Germline V gene sequence: CDR1 MGHDK, CDR2 SYGVNS. There are 15 residues in the CDR3. CDR3 DNA sequence: TGTGCCAGCAGTGGCCCTAGCGGGATCTCCTACGAGCAGTACTTC. Its translation: CASSGPSGISYEQYF.

This clonotype was found many times. The rearrangement links TRBV20-1 to TRBJ2-7; TRBD2 aligns across 9 bases. V trimming: 0 bases; J trimming: 2 bases; junction bases outside the gene matches: 11. In germline, CDR1 is DFQATT, CDR2 SNEGSKA (reference sequence). The CDR3 consists of 17 residues. CDR3 protein: CSARDGRTSASPYEQYF. In nucleotides, the CDR3 is TGCAGTGCTAGAGATGGGAGGACTAGCGCGAGCCCCTACGAGCAGTACTTC.

The table lists this clonotype with many counts. The chain combines TRBV9 with TRBJ1-4, with D hard to call. Trimming left V 3 bases short and J 6 bases short, with 9 bases between. Germline loops: CDR1 SGDLS, CDR2 YYNGEE. The CDR3 totals 13 residues. In DNA, the CDR3 is TGTGCCAGCAGCGGGTACAGCGATGAAAAACTGTTTTTT. Translating gives CASSGYSDEKLFF.

This clonotype came up many times. V usage is TRBV9 and J usage is TRBJ2-2; 8 bases align to TRBD1. CDR3 length equals 17 residues. J was trimmed by 0 bases and V by 0 bases; bases with no gene match: 4. Germline CDR1 SGDLS, CDR2 YYNGEE. DNA of the CDR3: TGTGCCAGCAGCGTAGGAGTGGGACAGGCGAACACCGGGGAGCTGTTTTTT. Translation gives CASSVGVGQANTGELFF.

In this sample, this clonotype turned up many times. The CDR3 bases are TGTGCCAGCAGTGGCCGGGACAGGTTCACCGGGGAGCTGTTTTTT. It translates to CASSGRDRFTGELFF. The J gene is TRBJ2-2, the V gene TRBV6-1; 8 bases line up with TRBD1. Germline V gives CDR1 MNHNS, CDR2 SASEGT. V lost 4 bases, J lost 4 bases, and 5 bases stayed unmatched. The CDR3 has 15 residues.

This clonotype has at least ten counts. The chain couples TRBV12-3 or TRBV12-4 to TRBJ1-1; D is undetermined. The CDR3 is 17 amino acids. Trimming removed 6 bases at V and 1 base at J, with 21 bases between. The CDR3 DNA reads as TGTGCCAGCAGACCCTGGGTCCCAGAGTTTTGGAACACTGAAGCTTTCTTT. It specifies CASRPWVPEFWNTEAFF.

This clonotype appeared a few times. The chain has TRBV2 and TRBJ1-5, with unresolved D. With 3 bases removed from V and 6 bases from J, the gap between germline ends came to 12 bases. Germline loops: CDR1 SNHLY, CDR2 FYNNEI. The CDR3 runs to 14 residues. The CDR3 loop reads CASSEFTVSQPQHF. The CDR3, as DNA: TGTGCCAGCAGTGAGTTTACAGTCAGTCAGCCCCAGCATTTT.

This clonotype appeared a few times. The CDR3 DNA sequence: TGTGCCAGTAGTATACCAACTAATGAAAAACTGTTTTTT. It encodes CASSIPTNEKLFF. The chain carries TRBV19 and TRBJ1-4; D not resolved. With 2 bases removed from V and 0 bases from J, the gap between germline ends came to 1 base. There are 13 residues in the CDR3. Germline V gene data show CDR1 as LNHDA and CDR2 as SQIVND (reference sequence).

This clonotype was detected many times. The V gene is TRBV7-9, the J gene TRBJ2-1; the D call may be TRBD1 or TRBD2 (5 bases each). V shed 0 bases and J shed 5 bases, with 11 bases lying between them. CDR1 is SEHNR and CDR2 is FQNEAQ in the germline V gene (reference sequence). CDR3 size: 15 residues. As DNA, the CDR3 is TGTGCCAGCAGCTTAGCTTCCGGGGCCCACAATGAGCAGTTCTTC. This encodes CASSLASGAHNEQFF. The full variable domain, its missing parts supplied by reference TRBV7-9 and TRBJ2-1, is DTGVSQNPRHKITKRGQNVTFRCDPISEHNRLYWYRQTLGQGPEFLTYFQNEAQLEKSRLLSDRFSAERPKGSFSTLEIQRTEQGDSAMYLCASSLASGAHNEQFFGPGTRLTVL.

This clonotype has only a few counts. Given a much more abundant clone one base away, this may be a read error. The chain couples TRBV11-1 to TRBJ2-1, with 9 bases fitting TRBD2. Per the germline V gene, CDR1 is SGHAT and CDR2 is FQDESV (reference sequence). The CDR3 is made up of 16 amino acids. The CDR3 loop is CASSLLVAGVYNGQFF. The CDR3 bases are TGTGCCAGCAGCTTACTAGTAGCGGGGGTATACAATGGGCAGTTCTTC.

This clonotype was recorded many times. V is TRBV19 and J is TRBJ1-3; D gene ambiguous. The germline V gene encodes CDR1 LNHDA and CDR2 SQIVND (reference sequence). The CDR3 consists of 15 residues. Between the trimmed V and J ends, which lost 1 base and 0 bases, there was a span of 7 bases. This chain's CDR3 is CASSIVLVSGNTIYF. In nucleotides, the CDR3 is TGTGCCAGTAGTATAGTGCTCGTCTCTGGAAACACCATATATTTT.

Turning to this clonotype: One end of the junction is discordant with germline, which a read error may explain. J is TRBJ1-1 and V is TRBV28, with TRBD1 as a possible D gene (5 bases). Germline CDR1 and CDR2: MDHEN and SYDVKM. The CDR3 contains 15 residues. CDR3 bases: TGTGCCAGCAGTCCCCCGAGAGGGACGAACACGGAAGCTTTCTTT. It translates to CASSPPRGTNTEAFF.

This clonotype was counted ten times or more. The CDR3 DNA reads TGTGCCAGCAGGGAATATAGCAATCAGCCCCAGCATTTT. This codes for CASREYSNQPQHF. This chain uses TRBV6-1 with TRBJ1-5; D unresolved. This CDR3 region has 13 residues. In germline, CDR1 is MNHNS, CDR2 SASEGT. Between the trimmed V and J ends, which lost 6 bases and 0 bases, there was a span of 6 bases.

There are many counts of this clonotype. The V gene is TRBV12-3 or TRBV12-4, the J gene TRBJ1-2; a possible D gene is TRBD1 (6 bases). V was shortened by 6 bases and J by 7 bases, with 18 bases between the two germline ends. This CDR3 has 14 residues. This CDR3 reads CASSTTYGGSGYTF. CDR3 nucleotide sequence: TGTGCCAGCAGCACAACCTACGGGGGCTCTGGCTACACCTTC.

This clonotype has only a few counts. The chain uses TRBV24-1 and TRBJ2-1, with D unclear. The CDR3 has 15 residues. The germline gives CDR1 KGHDR, CDR2 SFDVKD. The germline V and J ends were trimmed by 3 bases and 2 bases, with 10 bases remaining between them. CDR3 sequence (DNA): TGTGCCACCAGTGATCAGTTTGGCCCCTACAATGAGCAGTTCTTC. This sequence encodes CATSDQFGPYNEQFF.

This clonotype was recorded many times. This chain joins TRBV4-1 and TRBJ2-3; possibly TRBD1 or TRBD2 for D (5 bases each). The CDR3 is made up of 15 amino acids. Germline CDR1 and CDR2: MGHRA and YSYEKL. The V end was cut by 1 base, the J end by 0 bases, with 8 bases between. The CDR3 region has the DNA TGCGCCAGCAGCCAAGTAGGGGAGAGCACAGATACGCAGTATTTT. Protein sequence: CASSQVGESTDTQYF.

Regarding this clonotype: A junction end diverges from the germline sequence, so it may reflect a read error. This chain joins TRBV7-8 and TRBJ1-2; D is ambiguous. The CDR3 covers 16 residues. CDR1 is SGHVS, CDR2 FQNEAQ, per germline. CDR3 bases: TGTGCCAGCAGCTTAGATTACCAGCCAACTAACCATGGCTACACCTTC. It is translated as CASSLDYQPTNHGYTF.

The chain uses TRBV20-1 and TRBJ2-1; D not certain. From germline, CDR1 is DFQATT and CDR2 SNEGSKA (reference sequence). The CDR3 is 15 amino acids. V was cut by 0 bases and J by 5 bases, with 14 bases left in between. The CDR3 sequence is CSARDLHSPDNEQFF. The CDR3 bases are TGCAGTGCTAGAGATTTACACAGTCCCGACAATGAGCAGTTCTTC.

This clonotype was recorded many times. V gene TRBV18 combines with J gene TRBJ2-5; D possibly corresponds to TRBD1 (5 bases). The CDR3 has 13 residues. V was cut by 2 bases and J by 2 bases, with 6 bases left in between. The germline CDR1 and CDR2 sequences are KGHSH and LQKENI. The CDR3 spells CASSPTGQETQYF. DNA of the CDR3: TGTGCCAGCTCACCAACAGGACAAGAGACCCAGTACTTC. Full variable domain (missing parts from reference TRBV18 and TRBJ2-5): NAGVMQNPRHLVRRRGQEARLRCSPMKGHSHVYWYRQLPEEGLKFMVYLQKENIIDESGMPKERFSAEFPKEGPSILRIQQVVRGDSAAYFCASSPTGQETQYFGPGTRLLVL.